Listed here are 30 T cell receptor beta chains from one sample, sequenced in a study of PD-1 blockade in classical Hodgkin lymphoma. Clones were read by immunoSEQ multiplex PCR, and TCRdb kept only the in-frame ones, dropping some. The repertoire consists of approximately 73,000 clones, with around 93% occurring once and the leading ten covering about 7.8%. Every patient experienced relapse after autologous stem cell transplantation, and brentuximab vedotin exposure varied. This material consisted of peripheral blood mononuclear cells (PBMCs), taken at baseline. These receptors all stem from a human donor with classical Hodgkin lymphoma.

The chain joins TRBV18 to TRBJ2-1, with TRBD1 matching over 7 bases. With V trimmed by 1 base and J by 3 bases, 3 bases remained unmatched. The CDR3 is 15 residues long. Germline loops: CDR1 KGHSH, CDR2 LQKENI. The DNA for the CDR3 is TGTGCCAGCTCACCACGGTCAGGGGGCTACAATGAGCAGTTCTTC. Translating it yields CASSPRSGGYNEQFF.

The chain uses TRBV28 and TRBJ2-5; D gene uncertain. Trimming removed 5 bases from V and 1 base from J, with 14 bases in between. Germline assignment: CDR1 MDHEN and CDR2 SYDVKM. The CDR3 has 15 residues. In nucleotides, the CDR3 is TGTGCCAGCAGTCCGATAGGGCGGTTCCAAGAGACCCAGTACTTC. Encoded protein: CASSPIGRFQETQYF.

The chain has TRBV18 and TRBJ2-7; D is possibly TRBD1 (6 bases). The CDR3 extends over 16 amino acids. Germline V gene sequence: CDR1 KGHSH, CDR2 LQKENI. V was clipped by 1 base and J by 2 bases, with 15 bases between them. The CDR3 DNA sequence: TGTGCCAGCTCACCACAGGGCTCAGGGGCCGCCTACGAGCAGTACTTC. Its translation is CASSPQGSGAAYEQYF.

The chain employs TRBV11-1 and TRBJ1-3; D is unclear. V shed 8 bases and J shed 1 base, with 15 bases lying between them. The germline V gene has CDR1 SGHAT and CDR2 FQDESV (reference sequence). The CDR3 contains 15 residues. As DNA, the CDR3 is TGTGCCAGCCCCCGGGGAGCCCGTTCTGGAAACACCATATATTTT. Amino acid sequence: CASPRGARSGNTIYF. Drawing the rest from reference TRBV11-1 and TRBJ1-3, the complete variable domain is EAEVAQSPRYKITEKSQAVAFWCDPISGHATLYWYRQILGQGPELLVQFQDESVVDDSQLPKDRFSAERLKGVDSTLKIQPAELGDSAMYLCASPRGARSGNTIYFGEGSWLTVV.

The CDR3 region has the DNA TGTGCCAGCAGTTTATCTACAGGGGGCCGGAATCAGCCCCAGCATTTT. Protein sequence: CASSLSTGGRNQPQHF. V and J are TRBV27 and TRBJ1-5; 9 bases align to TRBD1. The V gene end was trimmed by 0 bases and the J gene end by 4 bases; junction bases not matched to a gene: 4. CDR1 is MNHEY, CDR2 SMNVEV, per germline (reference sequence). The length of the CDR3 is 16 residues.

The chain combines TRBV11-2 with TRBJ1-1; D might be TRBD1 (5 bases). Deletions cut 0 bases from V and 4 bases from J, with 9 bases between. Germline V lookup: CDR1 SGHAT, CDR2 FQNNGV. This CDR3 is built from 14 residues. DNA of the CDR3: TGTGCCAGCAGCTTAGAATGGGGCGGCACTGAAGCTTTCTTT. Translated, it gives CASSLEWGGTEAFF.

The chain employs TRBV29-1 and TRBJ2-1; D might be TRBD1 (6 bases). Trimming stripped 6 bases from V and 2 bases from J, with 14 bases between. The germline V gene has CDR1 SQVTM and CDR2 ANQGSEA. CDR3 length equals 14 residues. The CDR3 nucleotides are TGCAGCGTAGCCTCAGGGGCTACCTACAATGAGCAGTTCTTC. The encoded protein is CSVASGATYNEQFF.

The rearrangement uses TRBV18 and TRBJ2-1; weak D call: TRBD1 (6 bases). Trimming pared 2 bases from V and 8 bases from J, leaving 13 bases between. The CDR3 is 14 amino acids. Germline-derived CDR1 and CDR2 are KGHSH and LQKENI. The CDR3 nucleotides read TGTGCCAGCTCACCAAGGCAGGGGTATCATGAGCAGTTCTTC. This gives the protein CASSPRQGYHEQFF.

The CDR3 is CASSPRLSGTTYEQYF. CDR3 bases: TGTGCCAGTAGTCCACGCTTAAGCGGGACTACCTACGAGCAGTACTTC. V usage is TRBV19 and J usage is TRBJ2-7, with 7 bases matching TRBD2. This CDR3 is built from 16 residues. Germline V gene lookup returns CDR1 LNHDA and CDR2 SQIVND (reference sequence). Losses at the gene ends were 5 bases for V and 2 bases for J; bases not matched to a gene: 12.

The chain is built from TRBV7-3 and TRBJ2-1, with unresolved D. V was trimmed by 4 bases and J by 4 bases, leaving 20 bases between them. Germline CDR1 and CDR2: SGHTA and FQGTGA. The CDR3 sequence is 17 residues long. This CDR3 reads CASSSTPAFGHYNEQFF. CDR3 in DNA: TGTGCCAGCAGCTCGACCCCAGCCTTCGGGCATTACAATGAGCAGTTCTTC.

The chain is built from TRBV5-1 and TRBJ1-6; TRBD1 might be the D (6 bases). Trimming removed 1 base at V and 4 bases at J, with 9 bases between. The CDR3 length is 15 residues. Germline-derived CDR1 and CDR2 are SGHRS and YFSETQ. The CDR3 reads CASSLSGQYNSPLHF. As DNA, the CDR3 is TGCGCCAGCAGCTTGTCCGGACAGTATAATTCACCCCTCCACTTT.

This chain links TRBV25-1 with TRBJ1-4; D unresolved. The CDR3 extends over 12 amino acids. Trimming shortened V by 4 bases and J by 8 bases, and 8 bases separated the two germline ends. Germline values: CDR1 MGHDK, CDR2 SYGVNS. The CDR3 region is CASSGEWEKLFF. CDR3 sequence (DNA): TGTGCCAGCAGTGGGGAGTGGGAAAAACTGTTTTTT.

V usage is TRBV30 and J usage is TRBJ1-1, with TRBD1 matching 9 bases. The V and J ends lost 3 bases and 0 bases, in that order; junction bases with no gene match: 5. The CDR3 sequence is 15 residues long. Germline V CDR1 and CDR2: GTSNPN, SVGIG (reference sequence). The CDR3 DNA sequence: TGTGCCTGGAGCGGGACAGGGATGGTGAACACTGAAGCTTTCTTT. Translating it yields CAWSGTGMVNTEAFF.

J is TRBJ2-1 and V is TRBV29-1; unclear D gene. The germline V gene encodes CDR1 SQVTM and CDR2 ANQGSEA. Trimming removed 3 bases from V and 5 bases from J, with 11 bases in between. The CDR3 loop spans 13 amino acids. CDR3 region: CSVDRVADNEQFF. CDR3 nucleotide sequence: TGCAGCGTTGATAGGGTCGCAGACAATGAGCAGTTCTTC.

This sequence joins TRBV5-1 and TRBJ2-2, with 7 bases identical to TRBD1. Per the germline V gene, CDR1 is SGHRS and CDR2 is YFSETQ. V trimming: 4 bases; J trimming: 1 base; junction bases outside the gene matches: 4. The CDR3 sequence is 15 residues long. CDR3 sequence: CASSGRTGNTGELFF. The CDR3 bases are TGCGCCAGCAGCGGAAGGACAGGGAACACCGGGGAGCTGTTTTTT.

About this clone itself: Other DNA variants within this sample encode the same CDR3. The chain has TRBV9 and TRBJ2-2, with D unclear. The CDR3 consists of 12 residues. Germline CDR1 reads SGDLS; CDR2 reads YYNGEE. Trimming stripped 0 bases from V and 8 bases from J, with 5 bases between. CDR3 bases: TGTGCCAGCAGCGTAGGGACGGGGGAGCTGTTTTTT. Protein product: CASSVGTGELFF.

The chain couples TRBV27 to TRBJ1-2, with D unresolved. CDR1 and CDR2 from the germline V gene are MNHEY and SMNVEV (reference sequence). Trimming took off 5 bases at V and 6 bases at J, with 16 bases between the two ends. The CDR3 loop spans 14 amino acids. The CDR3 protein is CASSPIGGYHGYTF. CDR3 DNA: TGTGCCAGCAGTCCTATCGGAGGATACCATGGCTACACCTTC.

This rearrangement joins TRBV19 to TRBJ1-1; D remains ambiguous. V shed 7 bases and J shed 10 bases, with 19 bases lying between them. The CDR3 totals 13 residues. The germline V gene encodes CDR1 LNHDA and CDR2 SQIVND (reference sequence). The CDR3 DNA reads TGTGCCAGTAATAAAGAAGGGCCACTGGGAGCTTTCTTT. Translation gives CASNKEGPLGAFF.

The rearrangement joins TRBV5-1 to TRBJ2-2; tentatively, D is TRBD2 (5 bases). V was cut by 4 bases and J by 1 base, with 14 bases left in between. Germline values: CDR1 SGHRS, CDR2 YFSETQ. The CDR3 totals 16 residues. CDR3 protein: CASSRSSNLNTGELFF. For the CDR3, the DNA is TGCGCCAGCAGCCGTTCTAGCAACCTGAACACCGGGGAGCTGTTTTTT.

This chain uses TRBV5-1 with TRBJ1-2, with D perhaps TRBD1 (5 bases). The germline V and J ends were trimmed by 0 bases and 8 bases, with 14 bases remaining between them. Germline CDR1 reads SGHRS; CDR2 reads YFSETQ. The CDR3 has 14 amino acids. The CDR3 DNA follows: TGCGCCAGCAGCTTGGCCCCCGGGGCGCCCGGCTACACCTTC. As protein: CASSLAPGAPGYTF.

The V and J genes are TRBV7-6 and TRBJ2-7; 10 nucleotides line up with TRBD1. The V and J ends lost 3 bases and 4 bases, in that order; junction bases with no gene match: 18. The CDR3 covers 19 residues. Germline values: CDR1 SGHVS, CDR2 FNYEAQ. CDR3 nucleotide sequence: TGTGCCAGCAGCTTCAACCCGAGTGGACAGGGGGAAATTTTTTACGAGCAGTACTTC. Residues: CASSFNPSGQGEIFYEQYF.

The chain employs TRBV2 and TRBJ1-2, with D perhaps matching TRBD1 (6 bases). V lost 8 bases, J lost 1 base, and 11 bases lay in between. The CDR3 is 13 amino acids. Germline CDR1 SNHLY, CDR2 FYNNEI. Here the CDR3 reads CASLQGFNYGYTF. In nucleotides, the CDR3 is TGTGCCAGCCTACAGGGTTTTAACTATGGCTACACCTTC.

The table lists this clone with a count of one. The chain employs TRBV7-9 and TRBJ1-3; 7 nucleotides align to TRBD1. The CDR3 runs 17 residues. Germline CDR1 SEHNR, CDR2 FQNEAQ (reference sequence). Unmatched junction bases numbered 6, after V lost 1 base and J lost 0 bases. CDR3 residues: CASSLDRGTASGNTIYF. In DNA, the CDR3 is TGTGCCAGCAGCTTAGACCGCGGGACAGCCTCTGGAAACACCATATATTTT. The entire variable domain, with the rest obtained from reference TRBV7-9 and TRBJ1-3, is as follows: DTGVSQNPRHKITKRGQNVTFRCDPISEHNRLYWYRQTLGQGPEFLTYFQNEAQLEKSRLLSDRFSAERPKGSFSTLEIQRTEQGDSAMYLCASSLDRGTASGNTIYFGEGSWLTVV.

The J gene is TRBJ2-7, the V gene TRBV7-2; 8 nucleotides line up with TRBD2. The germline CDR1 and CDR2 sequences are SGHTA and FQGNSA. V shed 2 bases and J 3 bases; nucleotides not matched to a gene: 15. The CDR3 runs 18 residues. The CDR3 spells CASSLPSLTSGPGYEQYF. CDR3 DNA: TGTGCCAGCAGCTTACCGAGCCTAACTAGCGGACCCGGCTACGAGCAGTACTTC.

V and J are TRBV5-5 and TRBJ1-3; TRBD1 matches 7 bases. The V gene's germline CDR1 is SGHKS and CDR2 YYEKEE (reference sequence). Unmatched junction bases numbered 5, after V lost 0 bases and J lost 8 bases. The CDR3 runs 14 residues. CDR3 nucleotides: TGTGCCAGCAGCTTGGTTCGGGACAGCTACACCATATATTTT. Its protein product is CASSLVRDSYTIYF.

The V and J genes are TRBV9 and TRBJ2-3; D tentatively fits TRBD1 or TRBD2 (5 bases each). The germline gives CDR1 SGDLS, CDR2 YYNGEE. Trimming removed 2 bases from V and 2 bases from J, with 12 bases in between. CDR3 length: 15 amino acids. CDR3 sequence reads: CASSVAVGTTDTQYF. DNA for the CDR3: TGTGCCAGCAGCGTTGCAGTGGGGACCACAGATACGCAGTATTTT.

The chain recombines TRBV20-1 with TRBJ2-5; D is unresolved. Trimming removed 0 bases at V and 5 bases at J, with 4 bases between. The CDR3 loop spans 11 amino acids. CDR1 DFQATT and CDR2 SNEGSKA come from the germline V gene (reference sequence). DNA for the CDR3: TGCAGTGCTAGAGAAGTGGAGACCCAGTACTTC. It translates to CSAREVETQYF.

The chain joins TRBV7-3 to TRBJ2-3; 11 nucleotides match TRBD2. V gave up 5 bases and J gave up 4 bases; unmatched junction bases: 5. The CDR3 is 15 amino acids. Per germline, CDR1 SGHTA and CDR2 FQGTGA. CDR3: CASSPLAGGADTQYF. The CDR3 coding sequence is TGTGCCAGCAGCCCCCTAGCGGGAGGAGCAGATACGCAGTATTTT.

The gene calls are TRBV27 and TRBJ2-2, with D tentatively TRBD2 (7 bases). The length of the CDR3 is 15 residues. Germline V gene data show CDR1 as MNHEY and CDR2 as SMNVEV (reference sequence). Trimming took off 8 bases at V and 7 bases at J, with 20 bases between the two ends. The CDR3 is CASGTRGAGSGELFF. DNA of the CDR3: TGTGCCAGCGGTACCCGGGGGGCCGGTAGCGGGGAGCTGTTTTTT.

This chain links TRBV7-9 with TRBJ2-1; D gene unclear. The V end lost 2 bases, the J end lost 5 bases, and 7 bases lay between the germline ends. CDR3 length: 13 residues. Germline CDR1 is SEHNR and CDR2 is FQNEAQ (reference sequence). The CDR3 coding sequence is TGTGCCAGCAGCTTAACTGGGAACAATGAGCAGTTCTTC. Translating gives CASSLTGNNEQFF.